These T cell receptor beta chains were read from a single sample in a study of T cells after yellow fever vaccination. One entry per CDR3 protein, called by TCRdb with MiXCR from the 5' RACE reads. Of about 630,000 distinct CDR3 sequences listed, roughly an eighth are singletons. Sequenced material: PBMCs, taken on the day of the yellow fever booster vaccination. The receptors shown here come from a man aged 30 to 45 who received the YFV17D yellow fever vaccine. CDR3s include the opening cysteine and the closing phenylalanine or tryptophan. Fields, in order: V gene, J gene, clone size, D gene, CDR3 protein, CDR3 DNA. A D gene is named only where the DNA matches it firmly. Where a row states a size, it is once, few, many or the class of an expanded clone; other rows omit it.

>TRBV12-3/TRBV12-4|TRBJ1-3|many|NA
CASSLEGNSGNTIYF
TGTGCCAGCAGTTTAGAGGGTAACTCTGGAAACACCATATATTTT
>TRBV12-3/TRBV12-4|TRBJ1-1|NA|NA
CASSLDGLNTEAFF
TGTGCCAGCAGTTTAGATGGGCTCAACACTGAAGCTTTCTTT
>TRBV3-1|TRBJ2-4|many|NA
CASSRDLEVQYF
TGTGCCAGCAGTCGGGACCTCGAAGTTCAGTACTTC
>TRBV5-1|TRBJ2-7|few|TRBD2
CASSLVGTSGINTYEQYF
TGCGCCAGCAGCTTGGTTGGGACTAGCGGGATTAATACCTACGAGCAGTACTTC
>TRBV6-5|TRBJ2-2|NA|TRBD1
CASSYRQGIGELFF
TGTGCCAGCAGTTACCGACAGGGAATCGGGGAGCTGTTTTTT
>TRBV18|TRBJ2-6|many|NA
CASSPNRGGSGANVLTF
TGTGCCAGCTCACCGAACAGGGGGGGCTCTGGGGCCAACGTCCTGACTTTC
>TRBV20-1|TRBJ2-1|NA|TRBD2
CSARGTNSYNEQFF
TGCAGTGCTAGGGGGACTAACTCCTACAATGAGCAGTTCTTC
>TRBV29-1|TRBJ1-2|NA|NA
CSVEEGSYGYTF
TGCAGCGTTGAGGAGGGGTCCTATGGCTACACCTTC
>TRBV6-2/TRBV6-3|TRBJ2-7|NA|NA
CASSKTLGEQYF
TGTGCCAGCAGCAAGACTCTCGGCGAGCAGTACTTC
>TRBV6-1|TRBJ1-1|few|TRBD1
CASSEVPQGAEAFF
TGTGCCAGCAGTGAGGTCCCTCAGGGGGCTGAAGCTTTCTTT
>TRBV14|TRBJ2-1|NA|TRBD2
CASSQRSTQLSGRPGVQFF
TGTGCCAGCAGCCAAAGATCCACACAGCTTAGCGGGAGGCCGGGGGTGCAGTTCTTC